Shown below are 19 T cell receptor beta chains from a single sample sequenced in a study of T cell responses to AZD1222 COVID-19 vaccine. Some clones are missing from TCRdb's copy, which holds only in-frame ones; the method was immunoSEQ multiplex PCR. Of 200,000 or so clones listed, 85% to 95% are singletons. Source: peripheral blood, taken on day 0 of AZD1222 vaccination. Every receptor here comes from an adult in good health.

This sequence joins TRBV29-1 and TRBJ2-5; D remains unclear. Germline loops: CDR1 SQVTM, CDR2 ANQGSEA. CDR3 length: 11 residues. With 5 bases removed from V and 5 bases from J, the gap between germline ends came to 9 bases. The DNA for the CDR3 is TGCAGCGTTACCCCTGGGGAGACCCAGTACTTC. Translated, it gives CSVTPGETQYF.

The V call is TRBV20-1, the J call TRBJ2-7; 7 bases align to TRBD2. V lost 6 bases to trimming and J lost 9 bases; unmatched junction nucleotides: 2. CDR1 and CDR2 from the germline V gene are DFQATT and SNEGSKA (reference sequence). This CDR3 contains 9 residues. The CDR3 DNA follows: TGCAGTGCGGGACTAAGGCAGTACTTC. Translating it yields CSAGLRQYF.

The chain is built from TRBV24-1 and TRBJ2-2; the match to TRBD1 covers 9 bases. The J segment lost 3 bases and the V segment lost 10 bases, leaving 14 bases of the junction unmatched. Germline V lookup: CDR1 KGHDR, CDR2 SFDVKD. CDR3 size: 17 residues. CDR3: CATTGTGNPPDTGELFF. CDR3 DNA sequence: TGTGCCACAACCGGGACAGGGAATCCCCCGGACACCGGGGAGCTGTTTTTT.

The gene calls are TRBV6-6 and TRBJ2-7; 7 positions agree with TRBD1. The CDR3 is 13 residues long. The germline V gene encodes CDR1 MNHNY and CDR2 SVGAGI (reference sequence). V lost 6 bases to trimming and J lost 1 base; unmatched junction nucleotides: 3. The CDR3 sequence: CASSPTGSYEQYF. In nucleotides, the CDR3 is TGTGCCAGCAGCCCGACAGGGTCCTACGAGCAGTACTTC.

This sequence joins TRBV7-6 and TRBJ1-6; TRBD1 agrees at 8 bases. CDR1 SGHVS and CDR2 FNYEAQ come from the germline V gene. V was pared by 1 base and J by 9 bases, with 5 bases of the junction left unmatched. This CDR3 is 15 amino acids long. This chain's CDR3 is CASSLVGQGGSPLHF. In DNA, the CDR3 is TGTGCCAGCAGCTTAGTAGGACAGGGAGGTTCACCCCTCCACTTT.

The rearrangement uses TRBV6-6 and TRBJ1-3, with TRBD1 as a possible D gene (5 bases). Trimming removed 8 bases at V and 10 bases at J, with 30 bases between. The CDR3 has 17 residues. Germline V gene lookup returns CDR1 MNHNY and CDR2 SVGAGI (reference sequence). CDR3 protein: CASCRLAVWGSELTIYF. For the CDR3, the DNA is TGTGCCAGCTGTCGACTGGCGGTGTGGGGCTCAGAATTAACCATATATTTT.

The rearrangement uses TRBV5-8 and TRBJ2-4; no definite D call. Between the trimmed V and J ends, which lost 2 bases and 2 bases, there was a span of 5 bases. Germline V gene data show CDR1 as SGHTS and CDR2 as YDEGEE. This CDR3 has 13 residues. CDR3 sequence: CASSFPTKNIQYF. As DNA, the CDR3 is TGTGCCAGCAGCTTTCCGACCAAAAACATTCAGTACTTC.

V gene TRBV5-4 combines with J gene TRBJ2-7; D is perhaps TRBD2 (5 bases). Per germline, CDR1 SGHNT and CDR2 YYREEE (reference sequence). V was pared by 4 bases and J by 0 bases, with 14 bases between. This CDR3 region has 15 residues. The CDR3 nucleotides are TGTGCCAGCAGCCCGAGAGTGGGGAGCTCCTACGAGCAGTACTTC. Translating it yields CASSPRVGSSYEQYF.

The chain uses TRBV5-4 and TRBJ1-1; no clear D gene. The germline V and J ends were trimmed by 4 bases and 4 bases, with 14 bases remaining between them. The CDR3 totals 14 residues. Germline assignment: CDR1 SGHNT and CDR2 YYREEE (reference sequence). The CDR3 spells CASSLRPVGTEAFF. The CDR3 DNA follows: TGTGCCAGCAGCCTACGACCCGTGGGCACTGAAGCTTTCTTT.

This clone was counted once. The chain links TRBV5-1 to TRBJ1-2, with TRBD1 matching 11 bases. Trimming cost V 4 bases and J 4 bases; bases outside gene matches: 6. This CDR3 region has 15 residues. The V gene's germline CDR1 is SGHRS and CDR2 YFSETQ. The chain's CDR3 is CASSPPGTGGYGYTF. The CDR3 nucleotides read TGCGCCAGCAGCCCCCCCGGGACAGGGGGCTATGGCTACACCTTC.

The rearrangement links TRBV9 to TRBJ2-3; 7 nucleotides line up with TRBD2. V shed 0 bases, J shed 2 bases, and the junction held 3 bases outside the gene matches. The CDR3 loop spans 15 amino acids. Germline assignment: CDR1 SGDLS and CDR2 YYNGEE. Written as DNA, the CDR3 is TGTGCCAGCAGCGTAGCGGGGGGACCCACAGATACGCAGTATTTT. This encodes CASSVAGGPTDTQYF.

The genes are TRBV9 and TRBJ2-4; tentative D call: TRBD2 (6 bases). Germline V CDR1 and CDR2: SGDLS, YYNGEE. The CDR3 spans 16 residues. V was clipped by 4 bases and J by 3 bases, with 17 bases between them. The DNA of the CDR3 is TGTGCCAGCAGCCCGCCGGGGGATATGGACAAAAACATTCAGTACTTC. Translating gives CASSPPGDMDKNIQYF.

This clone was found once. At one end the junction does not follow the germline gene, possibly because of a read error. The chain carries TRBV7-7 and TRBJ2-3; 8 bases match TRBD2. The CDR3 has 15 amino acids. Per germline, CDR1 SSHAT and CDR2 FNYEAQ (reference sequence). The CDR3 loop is CASSLAGSSSDTQYF. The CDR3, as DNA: TGTGCTAGCAGCTTAGCGGGGAGTAGTTCAGATACGCAGTATTTT.

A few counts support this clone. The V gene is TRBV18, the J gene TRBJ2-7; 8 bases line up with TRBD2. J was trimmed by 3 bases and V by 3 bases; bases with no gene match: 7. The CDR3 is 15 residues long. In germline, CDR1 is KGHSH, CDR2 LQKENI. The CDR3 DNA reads TGTGCCAGCTCACCGACCGGGACTAGGGACTACGAGCAGTACTTC. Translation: CASSPTGTRDYEQYF. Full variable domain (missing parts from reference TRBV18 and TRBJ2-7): NAGVMQNPRHLVRRRGQEARLRCSPMKGHSHVYWYRQLPEEGLKFMVYLQKENIIDESGMPKERFSAEFPKEGPSILRIQQVVRGDSAAYFCASSPTGTRDYEQYFGPGTRLTVT.

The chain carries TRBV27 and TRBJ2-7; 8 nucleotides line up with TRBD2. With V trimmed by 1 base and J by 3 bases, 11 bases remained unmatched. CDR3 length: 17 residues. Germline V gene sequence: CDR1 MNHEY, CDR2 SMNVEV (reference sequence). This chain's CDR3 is CASSLLVTGGPLYEQYF. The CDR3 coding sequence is TGTGCCAGCAGTTTATTGGTGACGGGAGGGCCCCTCTACGAGCAGTACTTC.

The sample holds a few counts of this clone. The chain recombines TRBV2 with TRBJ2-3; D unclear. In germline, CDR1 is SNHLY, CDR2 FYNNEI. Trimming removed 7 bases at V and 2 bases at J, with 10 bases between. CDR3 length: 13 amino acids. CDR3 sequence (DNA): TGTGCCAGCAATGGGCAATACACAGATACGCAGTATTTT. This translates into CASNGQYTDTQYF.

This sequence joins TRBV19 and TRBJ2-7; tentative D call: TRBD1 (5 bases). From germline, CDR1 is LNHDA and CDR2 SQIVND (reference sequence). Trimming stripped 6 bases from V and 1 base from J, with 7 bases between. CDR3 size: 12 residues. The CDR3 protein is CASSRASYEQYF. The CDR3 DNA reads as TGTGCCAGTAGCAGGGCGTCCTACGAGCAGTACTTC. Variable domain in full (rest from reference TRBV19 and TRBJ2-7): DGGITQSPKYLFRKEGQNVTLSCEQNLNHDAMYWYRQDPGQGLRLIYYSQIVNDFQKGDIAEGYSVSREKKESFPLTVTSAQKNPTAFYLCASSRASYEQYFGPGTRLTVT.

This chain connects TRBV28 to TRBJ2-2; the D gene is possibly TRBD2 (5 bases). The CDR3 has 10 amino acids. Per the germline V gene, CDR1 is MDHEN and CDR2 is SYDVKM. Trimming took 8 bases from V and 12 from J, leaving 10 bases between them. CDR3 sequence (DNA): TGTGCCAGCCGTGGAGGACAGCTGTTTTTT. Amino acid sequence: CASRGGQLFF.

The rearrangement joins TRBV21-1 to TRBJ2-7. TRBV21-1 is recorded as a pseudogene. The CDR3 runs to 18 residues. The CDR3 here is CASSKGVEGPSIMYEQYF. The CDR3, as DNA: TGTGCCAGCAGCAAGGGGGTCGAGGGACCAAGTATCATGTACGAGCAGTACTTC.